Below, 27 T cell receptor beta chains from the same sample are listed, as sequenced in a study of blood T cells in healthy people across ages. A J-beta primer mix and a sample-barcoded 5' primer were used in a second PCR of roughly 7 to 12 cycles. Each CDR3 protein gets one entry after TCRdb re-called the 5' RACE reads with MiXCR. The sample holds 1.5 million to 2 million distinct CDR3 sequences, 40% to 55% seen once. Sequencing used blood. The receptors here all came from a woman in her forties in good health.

This rearrangement joins TRBV27 to TRBJ2-1; D not certain. The CDR3 covers 15 residues. The germline gives CDR1 MNHEY, CDR2 SMNVEV (reference sequence). V lost 5 bases and J lost 9, with 20 bases in between. CDR3 loop: CASSQKTLNGGEQFF. Here the CDR3 DNA reads TGTGCCAGCAGTCAAAAAACTCTAAATGGTGGTGAGCAGTTCTTC.

J is TRBJ2-7 and V is TRBV5-1, with TRBD2 as a possible D gene (6 bases). The CDR3 is 15 residues long. Germline assignment: CDR1 SGHRS and CDR2 YFSETQ. Trimming removed 7 bases at V and 0 bases at J, with 17 bases between. The CDR3 bases are TGCGCCAGCGGCTCCGACGGGAGAAGCTCCTACGAGCAGTACTTC. Translating gives CASGSDGRSSYEQYF.

This clonotype was recorded a few times. This chain links TRBV12-3 or TRBV12-4 with TRBJ2-7; the match to TRBD1 covers 9 bases. This CDR3 is 14 amino acids long. J gave up 4 bases and V 6 bases, and 7 bases lay outside the gene matches. The CDR3 is CASRSGTGLYEQYF. In nucleotides, the CDR3 is TGTGCCAGCAGATCCGGGACAGGGCTATACGAGCAGTACTTC.

The genes are TRBV27 and TRBJ2-5; D perhaps matches TRBD2 (7 bases). Germline values: CDR1 MNHEY, CDR2 SMNVEV (reference sequence). The germline V and J ends were trimmed by 6 bases and 5 bases, with 19 bases remaining between them. The CDR3 length is 15 residues. The DNA for the CDR3 is TGTGCCAGCAGCCCGACTGGGGGGGGGCCTGAGACCCAGTACTTC. Residues: CASSPTGGGPETQYF.

This clonotype was found once. This chain uses TRBV6-6 with TRBJ1-2; D remains unclear. The CDR3 loop spans 13 amino acids. Germline V lookup: CDR1 MNHNY, CDR2 SVGAGI (reference sequence). V lost 7 bases and J lost 0, with 9 bases in between. The CDR3 region has the DNA TGTGCCAGCAACGACATAACTAACTATGGCTACACCTTC. Translation gives CASNDITNYGYTF.

The chain employs TRBV12-3 or TRBV12-4 and TRBJ1-2; tentatively, D is TRBD1 (5 bases). CDR3 length equals 15 residues. V was cut by 4 bases and J by 0 bases, with 12 bases left in between. This chain's CDR3 is CASSWGTASNYGYTF. In DNA form, the CDR3 reads TGTGCCAGCAGTTGGGGGACTGCCTCTAACTATGGCTACACCTTC.

Turning to this clonotype: One junction end does not reproduce the germline sequence, and a read error may be involved. CDR3 DNA: TGCGCCAGCAGCTCGAACTGGGACGAGGGCGGCTGCACCTTC. Translating it yields CASSSNWDEGGCTF. The chain has TRBV5-1 and TRBJ1-2; TRBD1 is a possible D gene (5 bases). The CDR3 totals 14 residues. The V gene's germline CDR1 is SGHRS and CDR2 YFSETQ.

The chain has TRBV29-1 and TRBJ2-1; D possibly corresponds to TRBD2 (7 bases). CDR1 is SQVTM and CDR2 is ANQGSEA in the germline V gene. V was pared by 3 bases and J by 7 bases, with 16 bases between. The CDR3 is made up of 14 amino acids. DNA of the CDR3: TGCAGCGTTGACGGGCGGGGGCGGGGGAATGAGCAGTTCTTC. Translation: CSVDGRGRGNEQFF.

The CDR3 spells CASSYDGYNYGYTF. Written as DNA, the CDR3 is TGTGCCAGCAGTTATGATGGGTATAACTATGGCTACACCTTC. The chain employs TRBV27 and TRBJ1-2, with D uncertain. From germline, CDR1 is MNHEY and CDR2 SMNVEV (reference sequence). The CDR3 is 14 amino acids. V lost 4 bases to trimming and J lost 1 base, with 10 bases between them.

The chain uses TRBV7-2 and TRBJ2-7; D not resolved. This CDR3 spans 12 amino acids. V lost 2 bases, J lost 7 bases, and 9 bases lay in between. The germline gives CDR1 SGHTA, CDR2 FQGNSA. In DNA, the CDR3 is TGTGCCAGCAGCTTACAGTTTAGGGAGCAGTACTTC. Translating gives CASSLQFREQYF.

The V and J genes are TRBV4-1 and TRBJ1-2; D gene uncertain. Germline loops: CDR1 MGHRA, CDR2 YSYEKL. Trimming removed 1 base from V and 2 bases from J, with 17 bases in between. The CDR3 has 17 amino acids. The CDR3 here is CASSQGPPRAGNYGYTF. The CDR3 DNA reads TGCGCCAGCAGCCAAGGCCCGCCGAGAGCGGGGAACTATGGCTACACCTTC.

This clonotype has only a few counts. V is TRBV7-2 and J is TRBJ2-3; D possibly corresponds to TRBD2 (6 bases). The V end was cut by 5 bases, the J end by 4 bases, with 13 bases between. CDR1 is SGHTA, CDR2 FQGNSA, per germline. The CDR3 is 14 amino acids. The CDR3 DNA is TGTGCCAGCAGCCAATTACTAGCATCAGATACGCAGTATTTT. Its protein product is CASSQLLASDTQYF.

In its sample, this clonotype was seen a few times. The rearrangement links TRBV2 to TRBJ2-3; 9 bases line up with TRBD2. The germline CDR1 and CDR2 sequences are SNHLY and FYNNEI. This CDR3 is 16 amino acids long. Unmatched junction bases numbered 8, after V lost 4 bases and J lost 3 bases. CDR3 sequence (DNA): TGTGCCAGCAGTGGGGGACTAGCTAGGAGGACAGATACGCAGTATTTT. This encodes CASSGGLARRTDTQYF.

The sample holds a few counts of this clonotype. This chain joins TRBV29-1 and TRBJ1-2; perhaps TRBD1 as D (5 bases). The length of the CDR3 is 12 residues. V gave up 3 bases and J gave up 4 bases, with 9 bases separating them. Looked up from germline, CDR1 is SQVTM and CDR2 is ANQGSEA. Here the CDR3 reads CSVDKQGYGYTF. The CDR3 DNA follows: TGCAGCGTTGATAAGCAGGGCTATGGCTACACCTTC.

This clonotype appeared a few times. This chain joins TRBV7-9 and TRBJ1-2; 9 bases are a match to TRBD1. The germline CDR1 and CDR2 sequences are SEHNR and FQNEAQ (reference sequence). J was trimmed by 4 bases and V by 5 bases; bases with no gene match: 8. CDR3 length equals 15 residues. The CDR3 DNA follows: TGTGCCAGCAGCCTCGGGACAGGGTGGGGCTATGGCTACACCTTC. As protein: CASSLGTGWGYGYTF.

The V and J genes are TRBV7-2 and TRBJ1-2; no definite D call. The V end was cut by 0 bases, the J end by 0 bases, with 11 bases between. Germline V lookup: CDR1 SGHTA, CDR2 FQGNSA. This CDR3 contains 16 residues. CDR3 amino acids: CASSLARRGSNYGYTF. In nucleotides, the CDR3 is TGTGCCAGCAGCTTAGCCCGCCGTGGGTCTAACTATGGCTACACCTTC. The full variable domain, rest sourced from reference TRBV7-2 and TRBJ1-2, is GAGVSQSPSNKVTEKGKDVELRCDPISGHTALYWYRQSLGQGLEFLIYFQGNSAPDKSGLPSDRFSAERTGGSVSTLTIQRTQQEDSAVYLCASSLARRGSNYGYTFGSGTRLTVV.

V usage is TRBV27 and J usage is TRBJ2-3; 12 positions agree with TRBD1. The CDR3 has 17 residues. From germline, CDR1 is MNHEY and CDR2 SMNVEV (reference sequence). V was pared by 3 bases and J by 4 bases, with 8 bases of the junction left unmatched. CDR3 region: CASSFRTGTGGSDTQYF. DNA for the CDR3: TGTGCCAGCAGTTTTAGGACCGGGACAGGGGGCTCAGATACGCAGTATTTT.

The chain links TRBV9 to TRBJ2-5; the match to TRBD1 covers 9 bases. Germline lookup yields CDR1 SGDLS and CDR2 YYNGEE. CDR3 length equals 16 residues. Trimming took 5 bases from V and 5 from J; bases not matched to a gene: 13. CDR3 DNA: TGTGCCAGCAGTCTCGGGACAGGGATTGGTCTCGAGACCCAGTACTTC. Translated, it gives CASSLGTGIGLETQYF.

The V and J genes are TRBV20-1 and TRBJ2-3, with 10 bases identical to TRBD1. V lost 3 bases, J lost 2 bases, and 5 bases stayed unmatched. CDR1 DFQATT and CDR2 SNEGSKA come from the germline V gene (reference sequence). CDR3 length: 15 residues. The CDR3 nucleotides are TGCAGTGCTAGTACCGGACAGGGGGACACAGATACGCAGTATTTT. Protein: CSASTGQGDTDTQYF.

V and J are TRBV6-5 and TRBJ1-4, with TRBD1 identical over 9 bases. V shed 6 bases, J shed 7 bases, and the junction held 6 bases outside the gene matches. This CDR3 spans 14 amino acids. Germline-derived CDR1 and CDR2 are MNHEY and SVGAGI. The CDR3 DNA follows: TGTGCCAGCAGAGGGGGACAGGGTGGTGAAAAACTGTTTTTT. It specifies CASRGGQGGEKLFF.

The chain is built from TRBV9 and TRBJ2-7; no definite D call. V lost 3 bases and J 0 bases, leaving 10 bases between the germline ends. Germline V gives CDR1 SGDLS, CDR2 YYNGEE. The CDR3 is 14 amino acids. CDR3 DNA sequence: TGTGCCAGCAGCGGGGGTGTATCCTCCTACGAGCAGTACTTC. It yields the protein CASSGGVSSYEQYF.

The V and J genes are TRBV20-1 and TRBJ2-7; weak D call: TRBD1 (7 bases). Looked up from germline, CDR1 is DFQATT and CDR2 is SNEGSKA (reference sequence). V was clipped by 1 base and J by 2 bases, with 21 bases between them. The CDR3 extends over 17 amino acids. CDR3 sequence (DNA): TGCAGTGCTAGAGTCAGCAGGGGGGTACACCCAGCCTACGAGCAGTACTTC. This encodes CSARVSRGVHPAYEQYF.

The table lists this clonotype with a few counts. The rearrangement links TRBV7-9 to TRBJ2-7; 9 positions match TRBD1. CDR1 SEHNR and CDR2 FQNEAQ come from the germline V gene (reference sequence). The V gene end was trimmed by 5 bases and the J gene end by 5 bases; junction bases not matched to a gene: 10. There are 15 residues in the CDR3. Here the CDR3 DNA reads TGTGCCAGCAGCCCCTGGGGGACAGGGATCCACGAGCAGTACTTC. As protein: CASSPWGTGIHEQYF.

The genes are TRBV6-1 and TRBJ2-7; TRBD2 agrees at 8 bases. There are 16 residues in the CDR3. V shed 3 bases and J 0 bases; nucleotides not matched to a gene: 7. CDR1 is MNHNS and CDR2 is SASEGT in the germline V gene. As DNA, the CDR3 is TGTGCCAGCAGTGAGGCGGGGGGCCCTAGCTCCTACGAGCAGTACTTC. Its translation is CASSEAGGPSSYEQYF.

This clonotype has a handful of counts. V and J are TRBV11-2 and TRBJ2-1; TRBD1 aligns across 7 bases. This CDR3 region has 15 residues. Germline V gene data show CDR1 as SGHAT and CDR2 as FQNNGV. Trimming removed 2 bases from V and 5 bases from J; junction bases left unmatched: 6. CDR3 sequence: CASSLQGQPDNEQFF. The CDR3, as DNA: TGTGCCAGCAGCTTACAGGGACAGCCGGACAATGAGCAGTTCTTC.

The gene calls are TRBV9 and TRBJ2-3; D is perhaps TRBD2 (6 bases). V was pared by 6 bases and J by 2 bases, with 13 bases between. The CDR3 length is 14 residues. Germline V gene sequence: CDR1 SGDLS, CDR2 YYNGEE. CDR3 residues: CASNRGLSTDTQYF. The CDR3 DNA is TGTGCCAGCAATAGGGGACTCTCCACAGATACGCAGTATTTT.

This clonotype came up a few times. The V and J genes are TRBV20-1 and TRBJ2-7, with 7 bases that match TRBD1. The CDR3 totals 13 residues. The V gene's germline CDR1 is DFQATT and CDR2 SNEGSKA (reference sequence). The junction had 5 bases not matched to a gene; V was cut back by 3 bases and J by 3 bases. This CDR3 is CSASGQGVYEQYF. The DNA for the CDR3 is TGCAGTGCTAGTGGGCAGGGGGTCTACGAGCAGTACTTC.